This TCR beta chain appears in the sequencing data of a study of low-dose radiotherapy and immunotherapy resistance in tumors. The length of the CDR3 is 13 residues. Looked up from germline, CDR1 is MDHEN and CDR2 is SYDVKM. V shed 8 bases, J shed 6 bases, and the junction held 5 bases outside the gene matches. Time point reported: before trial treatment. TRAV- and TRBV-specific primers, spanning alpha and beta chains, primed first-strand cDNA. With a V-primer adapter and a constant-region primer, TCRs were amplified for approximately 20 PCR cycles. TCRdb redid the calling of the reads with MiXCR, one entry per CDR3 protein. This sample has more than 45,000 distinct CDR3 sequences, with almost 25% found just once. Many counts were recorded for this clonotype.

The chain is built from TRBV28 and TRBJ2-3; 10 nucleotides match TRBD1. The clonotype originates from a male donor with prostate cancer. Material: PBMCs, obtained before treatment. Here the CDR3 DNA reads TGTGCCAGCGGGACAGGGGAAAGGGATACGCAGTATTTT. The encoded protein is CASGTGERDTQYF.